This T cell receptor (beta chain) was sequenced during a study of beta chain features in type 1 diabetes. V shed 5 bases, J shed 7 bases, and the junction held 8 bases outside the gene matches. The germline gives CDR1 SGHAT, CDR2 FQNNGV. The CDR3 is 14 residues long. Overall study results and limits: Significant though moderate, a shortening of TCRB CDR3s appeared in all four CD4+ subsets of Type 1 diabetes patients.

This clone has more than one count but fewer than ten. Its specificity is not known. Isolated RNA was reverse transcribed in full, so expressed TCRB transcripts were sequenced. Clones were read by immunoSEQ multiplex PCR, and TCRdb kept only the in-frame ones, dropping some. The table includes 300,000 or so clones, roughly 13% detected once. The sequence was obtained from a woman aged 18-29 years with type 1 diabetes. The V call is TRBV11-2, the J call TRBJ2-7; 10 bases fit TRBD2. Sequenced sample: naive CD4+ T cells from blood. CDR3 protein: CASSPAGGPYEQYF. The CDR3 region has the DNA TGTGCCAGCAGCCCAGCGGGAGGGCCTTATGAGCAGTACTTC.